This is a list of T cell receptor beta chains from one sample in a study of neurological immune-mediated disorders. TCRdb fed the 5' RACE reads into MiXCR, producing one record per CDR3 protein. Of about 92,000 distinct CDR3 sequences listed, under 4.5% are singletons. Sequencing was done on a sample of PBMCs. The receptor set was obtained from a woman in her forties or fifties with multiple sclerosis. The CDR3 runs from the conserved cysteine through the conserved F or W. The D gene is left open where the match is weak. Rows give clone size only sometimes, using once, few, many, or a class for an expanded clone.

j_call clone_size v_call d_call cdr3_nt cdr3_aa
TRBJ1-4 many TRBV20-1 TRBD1 TGCAGTGCTAGAGAAGGACAGGGGGGTGAAAAACTGTTTTTT CSAREGQGGEKLFF
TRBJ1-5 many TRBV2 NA TGTGCCAGCAGTGAAAGCAGGCGTAGCAATCAGCCCCAGCATTTT CASSESRRSNQPQHF
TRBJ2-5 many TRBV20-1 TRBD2 TGCAGTGCGGGACTAGCGGGGACCCAAGAGACCCAGTACTTC CSAGLAGTQETQYF
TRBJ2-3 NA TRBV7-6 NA TGTGCCAGCCCGGGACCGAGCACAGATACGCAGTATTTT CASPGPSTDTQYF
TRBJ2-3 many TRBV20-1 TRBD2 TGCAGTGCTAGAGATCGGGGGGGGCCACGCACAGATACGCAGTATTTT CSARDRGGPRTDTQYF
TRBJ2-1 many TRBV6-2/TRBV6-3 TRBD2 TGTGCCAGCCGAATAGCGGGCTCCTACAATGAGCAGTTCTTC CASRIAGSYNEQFF
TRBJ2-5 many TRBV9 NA TGTGCCAGCAGCGTCGGGACTCTCACGACCCAGTACTTC CASSVGTLTTQYF
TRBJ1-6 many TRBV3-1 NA TGTGCCAGCAGCGGGTCGGACAGCCACTCCTATAATTCACCCCTCCACTTT CASSGSDSHSYNSPLHF
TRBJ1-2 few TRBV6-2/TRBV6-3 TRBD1 TGTGCCAGCAGCCTCCGGGACAGGGGCCACTATGGCTACACCTTC CASSLRDRGHYGYTF
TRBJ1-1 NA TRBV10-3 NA TGTGCCATCAGTCAGACAGGAGGGATGAACACTGAAGCTTTCTTT CAISQTGGMNTEAFF
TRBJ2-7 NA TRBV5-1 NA TGCGCCAGCAGCTTGGTCAGCACCTACGAGCAGTACTTC CASSLVSTYEQYF
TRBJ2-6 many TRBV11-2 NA TGTGCCAGCAGCTTAAGGTTCGCACAGAAGAGCTCTGGGGCCAACGTCCTGACTTTC CASSLRFAQKSSGANVLTF
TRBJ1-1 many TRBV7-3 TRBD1 TGTGCCAGCAGCTTAACGGACAGGGGCACTGAAGCTTTCTTT CASSLTDRGTEAFF
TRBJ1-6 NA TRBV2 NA TGTGCCAGCAGCGTAAGGGGCCAGGGGAATTCAACCCTCAACTTT CASSVRGQGNSTLNF
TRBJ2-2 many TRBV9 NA TGTGCCAGCAGCGTAGTGGGGAGTAAAACCGGGGAGCTGTTTTTT CASSVVGSKTGELFF
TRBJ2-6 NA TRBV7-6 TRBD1 TGTGCCAGCAACAGGGGGCGCGGTGGCAACGTCCTGACTTTC CASNRGRGGNVLTF
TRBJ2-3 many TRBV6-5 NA TGTGCCAGCAGTTACGGGGACTCCACAGATACGCAGTATTTT CASSYGDSTDTQYF
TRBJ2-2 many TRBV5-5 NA TGTGCCAGCAGCAGACAGGAAGGCACCGGGGAGCTGTTTTTT CASSRQEGTGELFF
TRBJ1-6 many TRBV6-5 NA TGTGCCAGCAGTTACCACGGTGGTAATTCACCCCTCCACTTT CASSYHGGNSPLHF
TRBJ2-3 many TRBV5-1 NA TGCGCCAGCAGCTTGGAGACTTCAGATACGCAGTATTTT CASSLETSDTQYF
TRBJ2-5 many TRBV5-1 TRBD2 TGCGCCAGCAGCCCCAGCGGGGCGAGAGAGACCCAGTACTTC CASSPSGARETQYF
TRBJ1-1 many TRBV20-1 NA TGCAGTGCTAGAGAAGTTTCGTCCCGCGGGCAGATGAACACTGAAGCTTTCTTT CSAREVSSRGQMNTEAFF
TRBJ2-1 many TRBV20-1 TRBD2 TGCAGTGCTAGACTGGTCCCGGGACTAGCGGGACAAACCCGGGTCAATGAGCAGTTCTTC CSARLVPGLAGQTRVNEQFF
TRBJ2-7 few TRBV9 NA TGTGCCAGCAGCGTAAACCATGGTCTTGGCACCAAAGAGCAGTACTTC CASSVNHGLGTKEQYF
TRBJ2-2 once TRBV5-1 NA TGCGTCAGCAGCTCTACCGCGGCCGGGGAAAACACCGGGGAGCTGTTTTTT CVSSSTAAGENTGELFF
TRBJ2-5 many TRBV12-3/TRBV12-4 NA TGTGCCAGCAGTTATAGCGGAGAGACCCAGTACTTC CASSYSGETQYF
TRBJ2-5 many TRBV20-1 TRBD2 TGCAGTGCCAGTCCTAGCGGGGAAGAGACCCAGTACTTC CSASPSGEETQYF
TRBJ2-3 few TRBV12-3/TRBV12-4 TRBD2 TGTGCCAGCAGTCCACTTCCGGCGGGGGGGCGGTCAGATACGCAGTATTTT CASSPLPAGGRSDTQYF
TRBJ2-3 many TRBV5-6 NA TGTGCCAGCAGCTGGGACTGGGGGTCTTCTAGCACAGATACGCAGTATTTT CASSWDWGSSSTDTQYF
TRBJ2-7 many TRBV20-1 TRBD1 TGCAGTGCTAGTCCTGGACAGGGGTTAACCTACGAGCAGTACTTC CSASPGQGLTYEQYF
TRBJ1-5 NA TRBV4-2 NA TGTGCCAGCAGCCAAGATGATAGGGACAATCAGCCCCAGCATTTT CASSQDDRDNQPQHF
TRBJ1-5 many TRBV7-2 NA TGTGCCAGCAGCTTAGTGCATCCCAGACAGCCCCAGCATTTT CASSLVHPRQPQHF
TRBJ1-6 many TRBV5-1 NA TGCGCCAGCAGTTTTAACCGGGAGAATTCACCCCTCCACTTT CASSFNRENSPLHF
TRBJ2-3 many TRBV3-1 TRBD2 TGTGCCAGCAGCCAAGAAGGGACTAGCGGTCCTAGCACAGATACGCAGTATTTT CASSQEGTSGPSTDTQYF
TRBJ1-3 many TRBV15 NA TGTGCCACCAGCAGAGCTAGAGCTATAACCAGTAGGAGGGGAAACACCATATATTTT CATSRARAITSRRGNTIYF
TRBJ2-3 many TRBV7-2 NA TGTGCCAGCAGCTTAGCGCAAACGCAAAGCACAGATACGCAGTATTTT CASSLAQTQSTDTQYF
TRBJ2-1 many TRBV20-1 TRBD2 TGCAGTGCTAGAAGTCCCCGACTAGCGGGGGTCCGCTACAATGAGCAGTTCTTC CSARSPRLAGVRYNEQFF
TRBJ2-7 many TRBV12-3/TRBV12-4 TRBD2 TGTGCCAGCAGTCCCGAGGGACTAGCGGCATCCTACGAGCAGTACTTC CASSPEGLAASYEQYF
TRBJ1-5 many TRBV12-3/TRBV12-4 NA TGTGCCAGCAGGGGGATCAGCAATCAGCCCCAGCATTTT CASRGISNQPQHF
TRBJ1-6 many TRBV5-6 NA TGTGCCAGCAGCTTGGCAGGGAGGTTTTCACCCCTCCACTTT CASSLAGRFSPLHF
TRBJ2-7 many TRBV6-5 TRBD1 TGTGCCAGCAGTACAGGGGGCACTCGGCAGTACTTC CASSTGGTRQYF
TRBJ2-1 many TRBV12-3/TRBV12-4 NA TGTGCCAGCAGAACCGGGATCGCCCCGTACAATGAGCAGTTCTTC CASRTGIAPYNEQFF
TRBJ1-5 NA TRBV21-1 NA TGTGCCAGCAGCAAGCTGACTCAGGGACAGCAGAGCAATCAGCCCCAGCATTTT CASSKLTQGQQSNQPQHF
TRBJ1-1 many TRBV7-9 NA TGTGCCAGCAGCTTGAGGCGGGGGGACACTGAAGCTTTCTTT CASSLRRGDTEAFF
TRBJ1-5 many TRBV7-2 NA TGTGCCAGCAGCTTAGGAGCCCCCGGGGGGGGTCAGCCCCAGCATTTT CASSLGAPGGGQPQHF
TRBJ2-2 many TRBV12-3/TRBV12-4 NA TGTGCCAGCATCGAAATTGCGAACACCGGGGAGCTGTTTTTT CASIEIANTGELFF
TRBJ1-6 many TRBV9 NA TGTGCCAGCAGCGTAGCCCCCGGGAACAGTGATTCACCCCTCCACTTT CASSVAPGNSDSPLHF
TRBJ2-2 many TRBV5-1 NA TGCGCCAGCAGCCTGGCCAGTACGAACACCGGGGAGCTGTTTTTT CASSLASTNTGELFF
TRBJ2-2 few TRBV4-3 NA TGCGCCAGCAGCCCTCTTTTAGGGTCGGCGAACACCGGGGAGCTGTTTTTT CASSPLLGSANTGELFF
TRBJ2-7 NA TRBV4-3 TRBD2 TGCGCCAGCAGCCAGGGGCGACTAGCGGGGCCCTACGAGCAGTACTTC CASSQGRLAGPYEQYF
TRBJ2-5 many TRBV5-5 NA TGTGCCAGCACCTCTGAGGGTTGGCTGCGAGAGACCCAGTACTTC CASTSEGWLRETQYF